This TCR beta chain was found in a study of regulatory T cells in long-lasting Graves disease. This clonotype showed up just a few times. Its specificity is not known. V was pared by 5 bases and J by 4 bases, with 4 bases of the junction left unmatched. CDR1 and CDR2 (germline): SQVTM, ANQGSEA. This CDR3 is built from 13 residues. General observations from the study: Limited samples may have lowered accuracy. The study found lower TCR diversity in persistent Graves' patients than in newly diagnosed ones.

Both iRepertoire HTBI primers and Arm-PCR of CDR3 regions were used to build the TCR beta libraries. The authors' processing: Across the samples, identification revealed roughly 56 TRBV and 14 TRBJ segments. Using its own MiXCR run on the multiplex PCR reads, TCRdb lists one record per CDR3 protein. These V and J calls are TCRdb output, not the study's own analysis. The table lists around 460,000 distinct CDR3 sequences, approximately 21% of them singletons, with more than 6% in the top ten. Time point specified: persistent/refractory GD, antithyroid drugs over 5 years with positive TRAb. Extracted RNA from PBMCs served as the source of the TCR library.

The sample consisted of peripheral blood mononuclear cells (PBMCs), taken when the disease was refractory, from a patient treated with antithyroid drugs. J is TRBJ2-7 and V is TRBV29-1; TRBD2 matches at 11 bases. The clonotype was recovered from a female donor with Graves disease. CDR3 sequence reads: CSVTSGSRYEQYF. The CDR3 bases are TGCAGCGTTACTAGCGGGAGTCGGTACGAGCAGTACTTC.